This T cell receptor beta chain comes out of a study of T cell responses to AZD1222 COVID-19 vaccine. Study results and limitations: Donors were largely white British and mainly female; clonal diversity was possibly underestimated. Compared with day 0, the breadth and depth of the Spike-specific TCR repertoire rose significantly after two doses of AZD1222.

Germline CDR1 MNHEY, CDR2 SMNVEV (reference sequence). There are 14 residues in the CDR3. V gave up 7 bases and J gave up 4 bases, with 16 bases separating them. Clones were sequenced by immunoSEQ multiplex PCR, and TCRdb holds only the in-frame ones, with some missing. The sample records approximately 110,000 clones, 92% being singletons. With regard to this clone: Its antigen is not identified.

The sample here was peripheral blood, taken on day 0 of AZD1222 vaccination. The receptor was derived from an adult in good health. The rearrangement links TRBV27 to TRBJ1-2; D is ambiguous. This CDR3 reads CASNREVYPYGYTF. The CDR3 DNA follows: TGTGCCAGCAATAGGGAGGTATATCCCTATGGCTACACCTTC.